Below are 24 T cell receptor beta chains sequenced from a single sample in a study of cytomegalovirus exposure and HLA in healthy donors. PCR used 60 Vbeta primers and 13 Jbeta primers. Assay used: immunoSEQ multiplex PCR; TCRdb lists only in-frame clones, some missing. This sample's table reports 200,000 to 250,000 clones. The sequencing input was PBMCs. These TCRs come from a woman aged 25 to 39 in good health and CMV-seropositive.

A note on this clone: Other DNA sequences of this sample code for an identical CDR3. The CDR3 loop is CASSVRGSGANVLTF. The CDR3 nucleotides are TGTGCCAGCAGCGTCCGGGGATCTGGGGCCAACGTCCTGACTTTC. This sequence joins TRBV9 and TRBJ2-6; the D gene is possibly TRBD2 (5 bases). Trimming stripped 2 bases from V and 1 base from J, with 7 bases between. CDR3 size: 15 residues. CDR1 is SGDLS, CDR2 YYNGEE, per germline.

V and J are TRBV29-1 and TRBJ1-4; no clear D. This CDR3 is built from 12 residues. V dropped 1 base and J dropped 8 bases, with 8 bases sitting between them. The V gene's germline CDR1 is SQVTM and CDR2 ANQGSEA. Written as DNA, the CDR3 is TGCAGCGTTGAAGGATCGAGGGAAAAACTGTTTTTT. Translated: CSVEGSREKLFF.

The chain is built from TRBV4-2 and TRBJ2-1; TRBD2 agrees at 7 bases. Germline-derived CDR1 and CDR2 are LGHNA and YNFKEQ. The J segment lost 0 bases and the V segment lost 6 bases, leaving 14 bases of the junction unmatched. This CDR3 contains 18 residues. CDR3 residues: CASSPPRLAESSYNEQFF. The CDR3 DNA is TGTGCCAGCAGTCCCCCCCGGCTAGCGGAAAGCTCCTACAATGAGCAGTTCTTC.

The chain is built from TRBV6-5 and TRBJ1-1; D remains unclear. The CDR3 length is 12 residues. The V gene's germline CDR1 is MNHEY and CDR2 SVGAGI. V was clipped by 5 bases and J by 7 bases, with 11 bases between them. The CDR3 region has the DNA TGTGCCAGCAGTCTCGGGGTCGGTGAAGCTTTCTTT. Protein sequence: CASSLGVGEAFF.

This chain connects TRBV19 to TRBJ1-5; TRBD1 matches at 8 bases. The CDR3 contains 17 residues. J gave up 2 bases and V 5 bases, and 11 bases lay outside the gene matches. Per the germline V gene, CDR1 is LNHDA and CDR2 is SQIVND (reference sequence). The CDR3 bases are TGTGCCAGTAGTCGGCAGGGGGCGGGCGGCGGCAATCAGCCCCAGCATTTT. Amino acids: CASSRQGAGGGNQPQHF.

The chain employs TRBV19 and TRBJ1-2; no clear D. The germline gives CDR1 LNHDA, CDR2 SQIVND (reference sequence). V was shortened by 5 bases and J by 4 bases, with 23 bases between the two germline ends. This CDR3 has 17 amino acids. The CDR3 DNA follows: TGTGCCAGTAGTTTTTTAGCAACGGAGCGAGGACTCTATGGCTACACCTTC. It yields the protein CASSFLATERGLYGYTF.

V usage is TRBV2 and J usage is TRBJ2-2; possibly TRBD2 for D (5 bases). This CDR3 has 13 residues. The V end lost 6 bases, the J end lost 6 bases, and 11 bases lay between the germline ends. Germline lookup yields CDR1 SNHLY and CDR2 FYNNEI. The CDR3 is CASRADWAGELFF. CDR3 nucleotides: TGTGCCAGCAGGGCGGACTGGGCCGGGGAGCTGTTTTTT.

The V and J genes are TRBV29-1 and TRBJ1-3; D is ambiguous. The V gene lost 6 bases and the J gene lost 1 base, with 7 bases spanning the gap. This CDR3 has 12 amino acids. Germline values: CDR1 SQVTM, CDR2 ANQGSEA. The CDR3 nucleotides read TGCAGCGTCGACACATCTGGAAACACCATATATTTT. Residues: CSVDTSGNTIYF.

The chain combines TRBV27 with TRBJ1-1, with TRBD1 matching over 10 bases. The CDR3 covers 15 residues. The V gene end was trimmed by 6 bases and the J gene end by 1 base; junction bases not matched to a gene: 5. The germline V gene has CDR1 MNHEY and CDR2 SMNVEV (reference sequence). In nucleotides, the CDR3 is TGTGCCAGCAGGAGACAGGGGGCCGGGAACACTGAAGCTTTCTTT. Amino acids: CASRRQGAGNTEAFF.

V is TRBV19 and J is TRBJ1-5, with TRBD1 matching 11 bases. Germline V gene sequence: CDR1 LNHDA, CDR2 SQIVND (reference sequence). CDR3 size: 15 residues. V dropped 6 bases and J dropped 5; count of bases not matched to a gene: 6. CDR3 DNA sequence: TGTGCCAGTAGCTGGACAGGGGGCGGCTATCAGCCCCAGCATTTT. Protein sequence: CASSWTGGGYQPQHF.

The V gene is TRBV2, the J gene TRBJ2-1; the match to TRBD2 covers 12 bases. CDR1 and CDR2 from the germline V gene are SNHLY and FYNNEI. V was clipped by 0 bases and J by 9 bases; unmatched bases: 6. The CDR3 spans 16 residues. CDR3: CASSEALAGGLGEQFF. Written as DNA, the CDR3 is TGTGCCAGCAGTGAAGCCCTAGCGGGGGGGCTCGGTGAGCAGTTCTTC. The variable domain in full, with the rest retrieved from reference TRBV2 and TRBJ2-1, is EPEVTQTPSHQVTQMGQEVILRCVPISNHLYFYWYRQILGQKVEFLVSFYNNEISEKSEIFDDQFSVERPDGSNFTLKIRSTKLEDSAMYFCASSEALAGGLGEQFFGPGTRLTVL.

The CDR3 is CASNEGAGMNTEAFF. The CDR3 DNA reads TGTGCCAGCAACGAGGGGGCGGGAATGAACACTGAAGCTTTCTTT. The chain carries TRBV27 and TRBJ1-1; TRBD1 matches 7 bases. Germline V gene sequence: CDR1 MNHEY, CDR2 SMNVEV (reference sequence). J gave up 0 bases and V 7 bases, and 8 bases lay outside the gene matches. This CDR3 is 15 amino acids long.

The J gene is TRBJ2-1, the V gene TRBV27; 9 nucleotides line up with TRBD2. The CDR3 sequence is 16 residues long. CDR1 is MNHEY and CDR2 is SMNVEV in the germline V gene (reference sequence). V trimming: 2 bases; J trimming: 4 bases; junction bases outside the gene matches: 6. CDR3 sequence (DNA): TGTGCCAGCAGTTTAGCGGGAGGGTTGGTTTACAATGAGCAGTTCTTC. The encoded protein is CASSLAGGLVYNEQFF.

The chain employs TRBV5-4 and TRBJ2-7; 13 positions match TRBD2. Per the germline V gene, CDR1 is SGHNT and CDR2 is YYREEE (reference sequence). The length of the CDR3 is 16 residues. The V gene end was trimmed by 3 bases and the J gene end by 3 bases; junction bases not matched to a gene: 6. CDR3: CASSSGLAGDYYEQYF. CDR3 bases: TGTGCCAGCAGCTCAGGACTAGCGGGAGACTACTACGAGCAGTACTTC.

V is TRBV7-2 and J is TRBJ2-7; D is unresolved. Trimming removed 1 base from V and 1 base from J, with 11 bases in between. This CDR3 is 15 amino acids long. The germline gives CDR1 SGHTA, CDR2 FQGNSA. Here the CDR3 reads CASSLGPEKSYEQYF. In DNA form, the CDR3 reads TGTGCCAGCAGCTTAGGCCCCGAGAAATCCTACGAGCAGTACTTC.

V is TRBV27 and J is TRBJ1-2, with unresolved D. The V and J ends lost 1 base and 0 bases respectively, with 9 bases between them. The CDR3 is made up of 15 amino acids. Germline lookup yields CDR1 MNHEY and CDR2 SMNVEV (reference sequence). The CDR3 sequence: CASSLLPGTNYGYTF. The DNA for the CDR3 is TGTGCCAGCAGTTTATTGCCGGGAACTAACTATGGCTACACCTTC.

This chain links TRBV6-5 with TRBJ2-2; TRBD2 agrees at 7 bases. J was trimmed by 5 bases and V by 8 bases; bases with no gene match: 8. Germline loops: CDR1 MNHEY, CDR2 SVGAGI. CDR3 length: 14 residues. CDR3 nucleotides: TGTGCCAGCGGGGTGGGAGGGCGGACCGGGGAGCTGTTTTTT. This sequence encodes CASGVGGRTGELFF.

The rearrangement links TRBV7-9 to TRBJ1-6; D might be TRBD1 (5 bases). Between the trimmed V and J ends, which lost 1 base and 9 bases, there was a span of 10 bases. Germline-derived CDR1 and CDR2 are SEHNR and FQNEAQ (reference sequence). The CDR3 runs 14 residues. CDR3 bases: TGTGCCAGCAGCTTAGGGCAGGGAAGTTCACCCCTCCACTTT. Protein: CASSLGQGSSPLHF.

In nucleotides, the CDR3 is TGTGCCAGCAGCCCTTGGACAGGGGGTCAGCCCCAGCATTTT. Protein: CASSPWTGGQPQHF. This chain links TRBV7-2 with TRBJ1-5; TRBD1 matches 10 bases. V shed 5 bases and J 6 bases; nucleotides not matched to a gene: 4. The germline V gene has CDR1 SGHTA and CDR2 FQGNSA. This CDR3 is built from 14 residues.

CDR3 in DNA: TGTGCCAGCAGCCGGAGTGATGGGGCCAACGTCCTGACTTTC. Protein product: CASSRSDGANVLTF. The chain employs TRBV2 and TRBJ2-6; D is undetermined. V dropped 6 bases and J dropped 3 bases, with 9 bases sitting between them. Germline V gene sequence: CDR1 SNHLY, CDR2 FYNNEI. The CDR3 extends over 14 amino acids. The entire variable domain, with the rest obtained from reference TRBV2 and TRBJ2-6, is as follows: EPEVTQTPSHQVTQMGQEVILRCVPISNHLYFYWYRQILGQKVEFLVSFYNNEISEKSEIFDDQFSVERPDGSNFTLKIRSTKLEDSAMYFCASSRSDGANVLTFGAGSRLTVL.

The chain joins TRBV29-1 to TRBJ2-7; D possibly corresponds to TRBD2 (5 bases). From germline, CDR1 is SQVTM and CDR2 ANQGSEA. The CDR3 contains 11 residues. V shed 7 bases and J shed 3 bases, with 10 bases lying between them. The CDR3 region has the DNA TGCAGCGCCGAGGGTAACTACGAGCAGTACTTC. It codes for CSAEGNYEQYF.

The chain couples TRBV28 to TRBJ2-5; 7 bases line up with TRBD1. V was pared by 6 bases and J by 0 bases, with 13 bases of the junction left unmatched. This CDR3 contains 17 residues. Germline V CDR1 and CDR2: MDHEN, SYDVKM. The DNA of the CDR3 is TGTGCCAGCAGCCTTACCGGTTTGGACAGGCACCAAGAGACCCAGTACTTC. Its protein is CASSLTGLDRHQETQYF.

The V and J genes are TRBV7-2 and TRBJ2-7, with 7 bases matching TRBD1. There are 16 residues in the CDR3. Germline-derived CDR1 and CDR2 are SGHTA and FQGNSA. Trimming at V came to 3 bases and at J to 3 bases, leaving 11 bases not matched to a gene. The CDR3, as DNA: TGTGCCAGCAGCTTCTCCGGGACAGAAAAATTCTACGAGCAGTACTTC. As protein: CASSFSGTEKFYEQYF.

The chain combines TRBV7-9 with TRBJ1-2; D possibly corresponds to TRBD1 (6 bases). CDR3 length: 13 residues. Looked up from germline, CDR1 is SEHNR and CDR2 is FQNEAQ (reference sequence). With 5 bases removed from V and 4 bases from J, the gap between germline ends came to 11 bases. The CDR3 loop is CASSPTGAYGYTF. Here the CDR3 DNA reads TGTGCCAGCAGCCCGACAGGAGCCTATGGCTACACCTTC.